The source of this T cell receptor beta chain is a study of blood T cell repertoires in COVID-19. About the study: Sites across the United States, Italy and Spain contributed samples from acute and convalescent COVID-19.

Germline lookup yields CDR1 KGHSH and CDR2 LQKENI. The CDR3 is made up of 18 amino acids. The V gene end was trimmed by 2 bases and the J gene end by 8 bases; junction bases not matched to a gene: 14. Original handling: Estimation of nucleated cell counts relied on the amplification of reference gene primers. Sequenced by immunoSEQ multiplex PCR; TCRdb stores in-frame clones only, minus some. The D gene and trimming were derived from the DNA, and the V and J assignments and clone size from that table. The sample includes roughly 84,000 clones, about 80% of them seen just once. This TCR came from a woman between 45 and 65 years old with acute or convalescent COVID-19. This chain links TRBV18 with TRBJ1-6; 8 bases map to TRBD1. The sequencing input was peripheral blood. CDR3 protein: CASSPSGQALDGYSPLHF. DNA of the CDR3: TGTGCCAGCTCACCATCGGGACAGGCCCTAGATGGATATTCACCCCTCCACTTT.